The entry below describes one T cell receptor beta chain. Its antigen is unidentified. Genomic DNA provided the template from which TCR beta VDJ and CDR3 profiles were obtained. TCRdb recomputed calls from the reads with MiXCR, one row per CDR3 protein. The repertoire holds 250,000 to 350,000 distinct CDR3 sequences, with roughly 50% as singletons. This CDR3 is built from 13 residues. V shed 10 bases and J shed 4 bases, with 16 bases lying between them. Looked up from germline, CDR1 is WSHSY and CDR2 is SAAADI. The entry originates in a study of CD8+CD57+ T cells in acquired aplastic anemia. On the study more broadly: Sorted CD4+ and CD8+ cells yielded about 3.1 ug of DNA on average. General observations from the study: Common to patients and controls were roughly 30 CD8+ CDR3 sequences.

The chain uses TRBV10-2 and TRBJ1-1; TRBD1 might be the D (6 bases). The clonotype comes from a human donor with severe aplastic anemia or a healthy control (not recorded which). Sequenced material: sorted CD4+, CD8+, or CD8+CD57+ T cells (not recorded which) from PBMCs. The CDR3, as DNA: TGCGCCACACGAAATCAGGGGAGCACTGAAGCTTTCTTT. It translates to CATRNQGSTEAFF.